These 5 T cell receptor beta chains came from one sample sequenced in a study of a mutant IDH1 vaccine in newly diagnosed glioma. This sample's time point: week 23, last vaccination. Each dose delivered 300 ug of mutant IDH1 20-mer peptide subcutaneously with imiquimod. Antigens for these TCRs are unknown. Measured with immunoSEQ multiplex PCR; TCRdb has only the in-frame clones, and not every one. This sample has roughly 60,000 clones, with about 85% found just once. Source: PBMCs, taken from a glioma patient whose treatment included an IDH1 peptide vaccine. Receptors were obtained from a man aged 30 to 45 with glioma.

The chain combines TRBV18 with TRBJ2-7; D is unclear. The length of the CDR3 is 15 residues. Trimming shortened V by 2 bases and J by 7 bases, and 18 bases separated the two germline ends. Per the germline V gene, CDR1 is KGHSH and CDR2 is LQKENI. The CDR3 loop reads CASSPSLGPGWEQYF. The CDR3 DNA sequence: TGTGCCAGCTCACCAAGCTTAGGCCCTGGTTGGGAGCAGTACTTC.

The chain has TRBV30 and TRBJ2-7, with 8 bases lining up with TRBD1. The CDR3 sequence is 15 residues long. The junction had 8 bases not matched to a gene; V was cut back by 2 bases and J by 2 bases. Germline-derived CDR1 and CDR2 are GTSNPN and SVGIG (reference sequence). Here the CDR3 DNA reads TGTGCCTGGAGTCTGATGGGACAGGAAGCCTACGAGCAGTACTTC. Translating it yields CAWSLMGQEAYEQYF.

This chain connects TRBV19 to TRBJ2-2, with TRBD1 identical over 11 bases. Germline CDR1 LNHDA, CDR2 SQIVND (reference sequence). J lost 4 bases, V lost 3 bases, and 13 bases had no gene match. The CDR3 is 19 residues long. CDR3 DNA sequence: TGTGCCAGTAGTATCCCCGCCCACCGGGGGACAGGGGGCACCGGGGAGCTGTTTTTT. Its translation is CASSIPAHRGTGGTGELFF.

This chain uses TRBV19 with TRBJ2-7; D unclear. The CDR3 has 14 amino acids. Germline CDR1 LNHDA, CDR2 SQIVND (reference sequence). The V end lost 4 bases, the J end lost 4 bases, and 14 bases lay between the germline ends. The CDR3 loop is CASSTLLFSYEQYF. For the CDR3, the DNA is TGTGCCAGTAGTACTCTCCTCTTTTCTTACGAGCAGTACTTC.

The chain is built from TRBV4-1 and TRBJ1-1; a possible D gene is TRBD1 (6 bases). The germline V gene has CDR1 MGHRA and CDR2 YSYEKL. This CDR3 is built from 16 residues. Trimming took off 1 base at V and 3 bases at J, with 15 bases between the two ends. This CDR3 is CASSQAPRGADTEAFF. In DNA form, the CDR3 reads TGCGCCAGCAGCCAAGCCCCCCGGGGGGCGGACACTGAAGCTTTCTTT.